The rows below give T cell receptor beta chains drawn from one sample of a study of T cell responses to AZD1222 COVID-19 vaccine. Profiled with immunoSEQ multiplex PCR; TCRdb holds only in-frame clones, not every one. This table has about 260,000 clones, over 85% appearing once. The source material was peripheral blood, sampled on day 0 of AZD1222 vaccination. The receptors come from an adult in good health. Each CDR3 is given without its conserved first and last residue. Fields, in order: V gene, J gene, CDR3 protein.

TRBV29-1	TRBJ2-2	SVEGGTHTGELF
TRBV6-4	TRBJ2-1	ASSDLGGTREQF
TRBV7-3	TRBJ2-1	ASSIYSGSYNEQF
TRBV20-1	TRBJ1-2	SATRGVGYT
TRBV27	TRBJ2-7	ASSLFAGGPYEQY
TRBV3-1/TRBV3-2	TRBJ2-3	ATRGGSTDTQY
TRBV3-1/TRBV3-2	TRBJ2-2	ASSPRAGLAGVTGELF
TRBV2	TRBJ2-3	ASKTADTQY
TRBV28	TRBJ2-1	ASSPAPGQGPYNEQF
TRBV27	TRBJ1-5	ASGPVGSNQPQH
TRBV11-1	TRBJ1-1	ASSLFPGQSTEAF
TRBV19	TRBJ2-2	ASSRGTVGTGELF
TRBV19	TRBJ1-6	ASSPRQLSSPLH
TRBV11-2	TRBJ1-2	ASSEGGDYGYT
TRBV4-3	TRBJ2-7	ASSQDSMGQVSYEQY
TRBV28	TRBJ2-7	ASSVIPGQGSHEQY
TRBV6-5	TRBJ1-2	ATRPGVNYGYT
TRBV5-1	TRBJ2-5	ASSLRLVQGGETQY
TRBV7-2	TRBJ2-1	ASSLIGGRVNEQF
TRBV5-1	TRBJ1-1	ASSLGRLNTEAF
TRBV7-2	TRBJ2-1	ASSLFAADRGLV
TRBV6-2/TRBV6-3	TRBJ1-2	ASSDRGRGYT
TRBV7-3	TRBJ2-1	ASSLLPKPRNEQF
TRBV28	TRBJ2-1	ASSLYAGGRYNEQF
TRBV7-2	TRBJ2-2	ASSLSGGAHGELF
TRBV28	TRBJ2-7	ASSLPGVRYEQY
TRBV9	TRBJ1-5	ASSPGGGQPQH
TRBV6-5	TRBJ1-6	ASTKYNSPLH
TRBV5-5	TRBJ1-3	ASSSTGGNTIY
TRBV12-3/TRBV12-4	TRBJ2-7	ASSPNLPHEQY
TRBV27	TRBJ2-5	ASSFGGGKETQY
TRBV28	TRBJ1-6	ASSPPGQGGSPLH
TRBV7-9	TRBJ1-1	ASSLEGWAGEQAF
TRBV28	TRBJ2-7	ASSFPPGGASYEQY
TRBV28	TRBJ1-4	ASRLGPVGKLF
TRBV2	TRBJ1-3	ASSEGRGRSGNTIY
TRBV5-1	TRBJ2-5	ASRYTVEETQY
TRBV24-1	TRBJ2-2	ATSPSDRAGGELF
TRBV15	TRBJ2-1	ATSRGLSGGLEQF
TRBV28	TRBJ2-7	ASSPPGQGPSYEQY
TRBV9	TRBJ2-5	ASSVRDYPGETQY
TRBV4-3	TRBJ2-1	ARDGTSGRGNEQF
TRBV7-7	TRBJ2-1	ASSLGRQGNEQF